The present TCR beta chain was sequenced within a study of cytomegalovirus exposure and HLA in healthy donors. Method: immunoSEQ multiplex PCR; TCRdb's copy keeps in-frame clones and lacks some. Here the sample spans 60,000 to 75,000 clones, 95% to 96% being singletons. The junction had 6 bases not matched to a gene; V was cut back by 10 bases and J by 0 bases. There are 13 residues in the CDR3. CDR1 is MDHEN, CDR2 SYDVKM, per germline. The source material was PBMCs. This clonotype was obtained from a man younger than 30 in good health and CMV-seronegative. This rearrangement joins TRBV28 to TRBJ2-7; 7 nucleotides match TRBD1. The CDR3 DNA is TGTGCCACCACAGGGGTTGGCTCCTACGAGCAGTACTTC. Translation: CATTGVGSYEQYF.